The sequence of this T cell receptor beta chain was determined in a study of T cell responses to AZD1222 COVID-19 vaccine. This clone was observed once. The target antigen is unknown. The table came from immunoSEQ multiplex PCR; TCRdb's copy has only in-frame clones and leaves some out. The table includes some 170,000 clones, roughly nine tenths detected once. Study conclusions and caveats: Increased Spike-specific TCR breadth and depth were observed after two AZD1222 doses. The peak T cell response came first, and repertoires were sampled only after it. At baseline, seropositivity was found in only six or seven AZD1222 recipients. In a largely white British group with more females than males, clonal diversity was possibly underestimated.

Sequenced here: peripheral blood, sampled 28 days after the second AZD1222 dose. This receptor was obtained from an adult who received the AZD1222 COVID-19 vaccine.

The DNA of the CDR3 is TGTGCCAGCAGCTTTTGGTTGGGTGGGGACAGGGTGGATGGCTACACCTTC. Protein product: CASSFWLGGDRVDGYTF. This chain uses TRBV5-5 with TRBJ1-2, with TRBD1 matching 9 bases. This CDR3 comprises 17 residues. Per the germline V gene, CDR1 is SGHKS and CDR2 is YYEKEE (reference sequence). The trim removed 2 bases at V and 6 bases at J, leaving 14 bases unmatched.